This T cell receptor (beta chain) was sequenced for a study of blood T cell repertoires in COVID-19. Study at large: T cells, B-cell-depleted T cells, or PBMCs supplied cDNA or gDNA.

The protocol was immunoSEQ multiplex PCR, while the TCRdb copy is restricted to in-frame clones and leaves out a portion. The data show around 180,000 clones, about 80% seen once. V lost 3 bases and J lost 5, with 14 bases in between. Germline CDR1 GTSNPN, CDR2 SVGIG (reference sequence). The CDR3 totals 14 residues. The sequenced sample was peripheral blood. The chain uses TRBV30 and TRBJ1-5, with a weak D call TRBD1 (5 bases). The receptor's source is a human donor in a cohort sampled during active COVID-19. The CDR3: CAWSVGHPYQPQHF. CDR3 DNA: TGTGCCTGGAGCGTCGGACATCCGTATCAGCCCCAGCATTTT. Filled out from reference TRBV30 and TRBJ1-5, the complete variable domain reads SQTIHQWPATLVQPVGSPLSLECTVEGTSNPNLYWYRQAAGRGLQLLFYSVGIGQISSEVPQNLSASRPQDRQFILSSKKLLLSDSGFYLCAWSVGHPYQPQHFGDGTRLSIL.